The 5 T cell receptor beta chains given below trace back to one sample, sequenced in a study of T-cell reconstitution after alpha-beta-depleted transplantation in children. As it was prepared, the TCRbeta library received unique molecular identifiers. MiXCR, applied by TCRdb to the PCR reads, yields one record per CDR3 protein. In the table there are around 440,000 distinct CDR3 sequences, roughly a tenth of which are singletons. The sample consisted of PBMCs, taken before TCRalphabeta/CD19-depleted stem cell transplant. These receptors were taken from a child between 2 and 9 years old with inherited bone marrow failure, due to receive a stem cell transplant.

In this sample, this clonotype turned up many times. CDR3 protein: CASSFMGEQYF. CDR3 in DNA: TGTGCCAGCAGCTTCATGGGTGAGCAGTACTTC. The gene calls are TRBV7-2 and TRBJ2-7; D is undetermined. This CDR3 comprises 11 residues. Germline V lookup: CDR1 SGHTA, CDR2 FQGNSA. V gave up 3 bases and J gave up 7 bases, with 7 bases separating them.

Ten or more counts support this clonotype. This chain links TRBV14 with TRBJ1-2; no definite D call. Germline V gene data show CDR1 as SGHDN and CDR2 as FVKESK. V shed 5 bases and J shed 4 bases, with 11 bases lying between them. The CDR3 contains 13 residues. The CDR3, as DNA: TGTGCCAGCAGCGTAGTGCCCAGCTATGGCTACACCTTC. It encodes CASSVVPSYGYTF.

This clonotype was seen only a few times. The chain combines TRBV14 with TRBJ2-1; 8 bases map to TRBD2. Germline values: CDR1 SGHDN, CDR2 FVKESK. This CDR3 spans 16 amino acids. V lost 2 bases and J lost 4; bases outside the gene matches: 7. CDR3 amino acids: CASSQQAGEGYNEQFF. The CDR3 DNA follows: TGTGCCAGCAGCCAACAAGCGGGAGAGGGGTACAATGAGCAGTTCTTC.

V gene TRBV5-6 combines with J gene TRBJ1-2; the match to TRBD1 covers 10 bases. CDR1 SGHDT and CDR2 YYEEEE come from the germline V gene. J lost 3 bases, V lost 0 bases, and 5 bases had no gene match. The CDR3 extends over 16 amino acids. CDR3 sequence reads: CASSLVPGQGHYGYTF. In DNA form, the CDR3 reads TGTGCCAGCAGCTTGGTCCCGGGACAGGGGCACTATGGCTACACCTTC.

This clonotype was seen more than once but under ten times. The chain uses TRBV18 and TRBJ1-5; 10 bases fit TRBD1. The length of the CDR3 is 16 residues. Looked up from germline, CDR1 is KGHSH and CDR2 is LQKENI. V gave up 3 bases and J gave up 0 bases; unmatched junction bases: 2. Written as DNA, the CDR3 is TGTGCCAGCTCACCGGGACAGGGGACTAGCAATCAGCCCCAGCATTTT. It specifies CASSPGQGTSNQPQHF.